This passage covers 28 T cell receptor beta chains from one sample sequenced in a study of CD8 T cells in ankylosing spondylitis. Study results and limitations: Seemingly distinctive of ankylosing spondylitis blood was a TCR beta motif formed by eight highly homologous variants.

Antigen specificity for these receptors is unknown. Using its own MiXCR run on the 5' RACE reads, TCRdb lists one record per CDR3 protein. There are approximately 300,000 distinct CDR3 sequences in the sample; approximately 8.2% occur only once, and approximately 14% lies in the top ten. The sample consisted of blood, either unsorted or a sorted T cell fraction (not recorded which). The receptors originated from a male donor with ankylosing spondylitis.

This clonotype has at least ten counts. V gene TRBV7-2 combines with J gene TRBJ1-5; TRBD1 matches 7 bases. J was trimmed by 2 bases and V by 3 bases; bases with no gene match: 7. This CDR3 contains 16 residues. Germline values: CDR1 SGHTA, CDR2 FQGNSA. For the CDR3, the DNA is TGTGCCAGCAGCTTGGGAATAGGACAGGGCAATCAGCCCCAGCATTTT. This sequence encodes CASSLGIGQGNQPQHF.

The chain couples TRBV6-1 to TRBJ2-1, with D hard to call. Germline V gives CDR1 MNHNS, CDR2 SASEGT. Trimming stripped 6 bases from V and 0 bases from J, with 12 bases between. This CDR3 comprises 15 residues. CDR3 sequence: CASRILPGSYNEQFF. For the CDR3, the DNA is TGTGCCAGCAGGATTTTGCCGGGCTCCTACAATGAGCAGTTCTTC.

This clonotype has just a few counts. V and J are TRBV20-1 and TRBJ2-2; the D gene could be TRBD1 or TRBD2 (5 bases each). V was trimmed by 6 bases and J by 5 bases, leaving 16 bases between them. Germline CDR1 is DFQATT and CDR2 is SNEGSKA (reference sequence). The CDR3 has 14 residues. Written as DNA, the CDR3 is TGCAGTGCCGTCCGGGGTGAGGGGACCGGGGAGCTGTTTTTT. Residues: CSAVRGEGTGELFF.

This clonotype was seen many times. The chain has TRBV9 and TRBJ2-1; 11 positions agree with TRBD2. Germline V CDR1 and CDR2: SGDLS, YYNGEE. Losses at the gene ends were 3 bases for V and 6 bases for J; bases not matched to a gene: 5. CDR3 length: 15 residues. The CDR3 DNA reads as TGTGCCAGCAGCGGTAGCGGGAGGGGCTCCAATGAGCAGTTCTTC. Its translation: CASSGSGRGSNEQFF.

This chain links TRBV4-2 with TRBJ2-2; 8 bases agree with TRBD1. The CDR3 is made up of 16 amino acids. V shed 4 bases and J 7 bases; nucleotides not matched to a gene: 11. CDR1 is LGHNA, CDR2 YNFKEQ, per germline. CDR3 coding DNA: TGTGCCAGCAGCCGAATCCGGGACAGGTGGAGCGGGGAGCTGTTTTTT. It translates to CASSRIRDRWSGELFF.

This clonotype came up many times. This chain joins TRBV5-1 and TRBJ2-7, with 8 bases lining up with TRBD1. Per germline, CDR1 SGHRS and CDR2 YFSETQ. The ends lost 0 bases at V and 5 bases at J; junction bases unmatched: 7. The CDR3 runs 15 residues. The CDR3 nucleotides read TGCGCCAGCAGCTTGGCCGGACAGGGAGTGGACGAGCAGTACTTC. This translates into CASSLAGQGVDEQYF.

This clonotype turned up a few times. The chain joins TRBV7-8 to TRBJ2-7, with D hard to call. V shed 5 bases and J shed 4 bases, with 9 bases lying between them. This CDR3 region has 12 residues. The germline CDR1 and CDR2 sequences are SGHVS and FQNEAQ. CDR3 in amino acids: CASSARAYEQYF. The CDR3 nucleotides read TGTGCCAGCAGCGCTCGGGCTTACGAGCAGTACTTC. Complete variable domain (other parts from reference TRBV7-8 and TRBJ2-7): GAGVSQSPRYKVAKRGQDVALRCDPISGHVSLFWYQQALGQGPEFLTYFQNEAQLDKSGLPSDRFFAERPEGSVSTLKIQRTQQEDSAVYLCASSARAYEQYFGPGTRLTVT.

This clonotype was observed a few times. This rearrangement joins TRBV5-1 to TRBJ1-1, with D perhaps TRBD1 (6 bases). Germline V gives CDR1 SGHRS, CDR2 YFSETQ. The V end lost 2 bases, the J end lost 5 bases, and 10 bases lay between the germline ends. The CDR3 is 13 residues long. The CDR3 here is CASSFQGLTEAFF. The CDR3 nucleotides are TGCGCCAGCAGCTTTCAGGGGCTGACTGAAGCTTTCTTT.

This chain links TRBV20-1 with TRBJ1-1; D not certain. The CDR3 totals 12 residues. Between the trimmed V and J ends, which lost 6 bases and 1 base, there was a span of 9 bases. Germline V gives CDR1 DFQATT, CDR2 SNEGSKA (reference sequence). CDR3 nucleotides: TGCAGTGCCCTCGCAAGGAACACTGAAGCTTTCTTT. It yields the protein CSALARNTEAFF.

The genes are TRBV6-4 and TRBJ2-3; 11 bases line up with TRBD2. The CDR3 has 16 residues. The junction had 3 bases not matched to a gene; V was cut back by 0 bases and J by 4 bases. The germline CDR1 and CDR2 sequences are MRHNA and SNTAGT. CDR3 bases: TGTGCCAGCAGTGACTCGCCTAGCGGGAGGCCAGATACGCAGTATTTT. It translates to CASSDSPSGRPDTQYF.

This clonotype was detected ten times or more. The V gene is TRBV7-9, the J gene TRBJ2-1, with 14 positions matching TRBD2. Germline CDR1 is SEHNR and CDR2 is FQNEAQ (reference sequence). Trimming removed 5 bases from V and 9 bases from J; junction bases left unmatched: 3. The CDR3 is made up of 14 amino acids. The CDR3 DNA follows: TGTGCCAGCAGCGGGACTAGCGGGAGAACTGAGCAGTTCTTC. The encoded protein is CASSGTSGRTEQFF. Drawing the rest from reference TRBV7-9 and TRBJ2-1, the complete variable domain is DTGVSQNPRHKITKRGQNVTFRCDPISEHNRLYWYRQTLGQGPEFLTYFQNEAQLEKSRLLSDRFSAERPKGSFSTLEIQRTEQGDSAMYLCASSGTSGRTEQFFGPGTRLTVL.

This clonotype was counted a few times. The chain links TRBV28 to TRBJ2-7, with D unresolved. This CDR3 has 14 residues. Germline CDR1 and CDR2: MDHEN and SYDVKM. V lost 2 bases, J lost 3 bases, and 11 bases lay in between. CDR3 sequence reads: CASSLNRDRYEQYF. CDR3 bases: TGTGCCAGCAGTTTAAACAGAGATCGCTACGAGCAGTACTTC.

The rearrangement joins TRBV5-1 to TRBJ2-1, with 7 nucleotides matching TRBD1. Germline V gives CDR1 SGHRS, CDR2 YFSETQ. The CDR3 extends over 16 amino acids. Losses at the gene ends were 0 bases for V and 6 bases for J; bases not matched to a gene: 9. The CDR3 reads CASSLAEGAVGNEQFF. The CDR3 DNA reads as TGCGCCAGCAGCTTGGCAGAGGGGGCGGTTGGCAATGAGCAGTTCTTC.

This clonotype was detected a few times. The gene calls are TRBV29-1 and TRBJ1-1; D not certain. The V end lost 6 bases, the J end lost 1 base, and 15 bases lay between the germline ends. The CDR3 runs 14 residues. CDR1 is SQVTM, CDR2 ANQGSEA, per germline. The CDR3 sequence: CSVGPALTNTEAFF. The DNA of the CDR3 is TGCAGCGTAGGCCCTGCGCTGACGAACACTGAAGCTTTCTTT.

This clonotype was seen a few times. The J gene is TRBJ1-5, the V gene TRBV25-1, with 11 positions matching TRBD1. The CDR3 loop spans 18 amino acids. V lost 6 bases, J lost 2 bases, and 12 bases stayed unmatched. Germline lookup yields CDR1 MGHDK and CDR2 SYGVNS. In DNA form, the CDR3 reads TGTGCCAGCAGCCCTTCAAAGGACAGGGGGCTGCGCAATCAGCCCCAGCATTTT. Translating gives CASSPSKDRGLRNQPQHF.

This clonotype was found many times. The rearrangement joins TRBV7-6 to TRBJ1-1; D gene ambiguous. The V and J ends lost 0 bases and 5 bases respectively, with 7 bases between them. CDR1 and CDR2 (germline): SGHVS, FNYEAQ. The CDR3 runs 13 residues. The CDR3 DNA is TGTGCCAGCAGCTTAGCGCGGGTTACTGAAGCTTTCTTT. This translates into CASSLARVTEAFF.

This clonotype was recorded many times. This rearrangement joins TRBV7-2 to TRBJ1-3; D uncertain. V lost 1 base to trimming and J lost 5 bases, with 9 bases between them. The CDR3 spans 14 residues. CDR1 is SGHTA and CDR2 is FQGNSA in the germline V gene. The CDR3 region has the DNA TGTGCCAGCAGCTTAGATGGGGATCGAAACACCATATATTTT. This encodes CASSLDGDRNTIYF.

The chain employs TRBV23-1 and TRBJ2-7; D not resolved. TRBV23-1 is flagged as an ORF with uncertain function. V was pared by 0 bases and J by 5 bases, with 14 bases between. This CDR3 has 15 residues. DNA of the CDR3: TGCGCCAGCAGTCAATCTCGGGCTAGAGGCCACGAGCAGTACTTC. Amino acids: CASSQSRARGHEQYF.

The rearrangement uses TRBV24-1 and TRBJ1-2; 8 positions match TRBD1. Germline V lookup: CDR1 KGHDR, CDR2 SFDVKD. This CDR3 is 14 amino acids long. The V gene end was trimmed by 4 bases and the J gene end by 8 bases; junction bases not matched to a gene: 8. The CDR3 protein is CATSDNRGISGYTF. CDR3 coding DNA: TGTGCCACCAGTGACAACAGGGGGATCAGCGGCTACACCTTC.

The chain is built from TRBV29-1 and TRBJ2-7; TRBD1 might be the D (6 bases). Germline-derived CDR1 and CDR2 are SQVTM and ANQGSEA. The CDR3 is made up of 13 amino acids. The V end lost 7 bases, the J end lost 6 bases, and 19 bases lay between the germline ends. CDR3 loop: CSGLQGSASEQYF. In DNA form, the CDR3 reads TGCAGCGGGTTACAGGGTTCGGCCTCCGAGCAGTACTTC.

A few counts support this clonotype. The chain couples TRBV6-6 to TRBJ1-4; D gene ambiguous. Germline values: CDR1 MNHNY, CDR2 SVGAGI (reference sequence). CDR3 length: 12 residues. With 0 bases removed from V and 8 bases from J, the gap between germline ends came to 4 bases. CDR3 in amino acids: CASSYSTEKLFF. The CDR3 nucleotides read TGTGCCAGCAGTTACTCGACAGAAAAACTGTTTTTT.

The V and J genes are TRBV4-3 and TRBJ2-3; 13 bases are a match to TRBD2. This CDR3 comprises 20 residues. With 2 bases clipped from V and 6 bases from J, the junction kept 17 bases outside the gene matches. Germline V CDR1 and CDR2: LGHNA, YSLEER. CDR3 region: CASSQRRLAGTSGVMDTQYF. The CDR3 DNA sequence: TGCGCCAGCAGCCAACGAAGGCTTGCCGGGACTAGCGGGGTTATGGATACGCAGTATTTT.

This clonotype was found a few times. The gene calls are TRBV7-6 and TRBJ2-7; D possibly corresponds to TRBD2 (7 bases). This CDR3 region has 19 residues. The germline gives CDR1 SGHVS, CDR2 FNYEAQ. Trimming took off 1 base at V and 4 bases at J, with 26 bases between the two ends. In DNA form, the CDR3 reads TGTGCCAGCAGCTTAGGGGGGGCTTTAAAGCGGGAAGGCCAGTACGAGCAGTACTTC. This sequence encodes CASSLGGALKREGQYEQYF.

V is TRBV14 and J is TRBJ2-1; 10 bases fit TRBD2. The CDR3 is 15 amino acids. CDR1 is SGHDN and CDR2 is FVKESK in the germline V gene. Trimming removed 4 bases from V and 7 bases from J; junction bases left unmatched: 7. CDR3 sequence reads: CASSRSSGSTNEQFF. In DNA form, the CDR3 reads TGTGCCAGCAGCCGGTCTAGCGGGAGTACGAATGAGCAGTTCTTC.

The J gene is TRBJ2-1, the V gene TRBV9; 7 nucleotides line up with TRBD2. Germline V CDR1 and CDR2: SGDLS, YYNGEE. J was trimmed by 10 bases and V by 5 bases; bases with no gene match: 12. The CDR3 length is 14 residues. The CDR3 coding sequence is TGTGCCAGCAGGGCTCAGCGGGGAGAGGGGGAGCAGTTCTTC. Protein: CASRAQRGEGEQFF.

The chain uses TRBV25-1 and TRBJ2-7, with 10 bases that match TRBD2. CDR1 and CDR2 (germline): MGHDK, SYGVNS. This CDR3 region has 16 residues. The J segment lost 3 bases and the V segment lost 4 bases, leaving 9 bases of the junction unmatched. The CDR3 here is CASSGVGTSAFYEQYF. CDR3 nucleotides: TGTGCCAGCAGTGGCGTGGGGACTAGCGCCTTCTACGAGCAGTACTTC.

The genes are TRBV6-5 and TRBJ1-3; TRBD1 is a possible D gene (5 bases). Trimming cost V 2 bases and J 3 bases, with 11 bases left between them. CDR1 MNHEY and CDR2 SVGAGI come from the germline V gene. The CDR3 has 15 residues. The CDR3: CASSYPRGVGNTIYF. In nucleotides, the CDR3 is TGTGCCAGCAGTTACCCGCGGGGGGTTGGAAACACCATATATTTT.

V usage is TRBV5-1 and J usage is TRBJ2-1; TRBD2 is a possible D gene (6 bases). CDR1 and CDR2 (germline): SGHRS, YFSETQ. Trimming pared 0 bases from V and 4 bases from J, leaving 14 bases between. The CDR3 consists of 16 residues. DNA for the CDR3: TGCGCCAGCAGCTTGGCTTTGGCTAGCGCATACAATGAGCAGTTCTTC. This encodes CASSLALASAYNEQFF.